The 14 T cell receptor beta chains below were found in one sample sequenced in a study of Graves' ophthalmopathy and Graves' hyperthyroidism. Amplifying from RNA transcripts, the study obtained TCR beta CDR3 regions. RT-PCR was first run with HTBI primers, then multiplex PCR in a second round. Each CDR3 protein gets one entry after TCRdb re-called the multiplex PCR reads with MiXCR. This repertoire shows 210,000 or so distinct CDR3 sequences, roughly 29% found once; its top ten account for around 10%. The sequencing input was peripheral blood. Receptors were obtained from a man between 50 and 59 years old with Graves' ophthalmopathy.

This clonotype was detected ten times or more. The chain uses TRBV12-3 or TRBV12-4 and TRBJ1-2, with TRBD1 matching over 9 bases. This CDR3 is built from 12 residues. J was trimmed by 4 bases and V by 6 bases; bases with no gene match: 0. For the CDR3, the DNA is TGTGCCAGCAGGACAGGGGGCTATGGCTACACCTTC. Protein sequence: CASRTGGYGYTF.

The chain couples TRBV2 to TRBJ1-2; 8 bases are a match to TRBD1. Trimming removed 6 bases from V and 4 bases from J; junction bases left unmatched: 7. The CDR3 consists of 14 residues. Germline V CDR1 and CDR2: SNHLY, FYNNEI. This CDR3 is CASRYQGAGYGYTF. For the CDR3, the DNA is TGTGCCAGCAGGTATCAGGGGGCTGGCTATGGCTACACCTTC.

CDR3 region: CASNRWAGGIGYTF. The CDR3 coding sequence is TGTGCCAGCAACCGGTGGGCAGGGGGCATCGGCTACACCTTC. This chain uses TRBV6-1 with TRBJ1-2, with 8 bases that match TRBD1. V lost 7 bases and J lost 8; bases outside the gene matches: 12. The CDR3 covers 14 residues. Per the germline V gene, CDR1 is MNHNS and CDR2 is SASEGT.

This clonotype has a count of ten or more. The chain couples TRBV6-5 to TRBJ2-7; 8 bases agree with TRBD1. With V trimmed by 0 bases and J by 5 bases, 9 bases remained unmatched. This CDR3 spans 16 amino acids. Germline CDR1 and CDR2: MNHEY and SVGAGI. CDR3 protein: CASSYSLDRAFNEQYF. Here the CDR3 DNA reads TGTGCCAGCAGTTACTCGTTGGACAGGGCTTTTAACGAGCAGTACTTC.

This clonotype was observed at least ten times. The chain carries TRBV12-3 or TRBV12-4 and TRBJ2-2; D call uncertain. Between the trimmed V and J ends, which lost 1 base and 6 bases, there was a span of 3 bases. The CDR3 runs to 12 residues. The CDR3, as DNA: TGTGCCAGCAGTTTAGATGCCGGGGAGCTGTTTTTT. It translates to CASSLDAGELFF.

The chain recombines TRBV10-3 with TRBJ1-5; D uncertain. Germline-derived CDR1 and CDR2 are ENHRY and SYGVKD. The V end was cut by 4 bases, the J end by 0 bases, with 7 bases between. The CDR3 length is 14 residues. The CDR3 coding sequence is TGTGCCATCAGTGCAGGATATAGCAATCAGCCCCAGCATTTT. It yields the protein CAISAGYSNQPQHF.

This clonotype was picked up many times. The chain uses TRBV29-1 and TRBJ2-7, with D possibly matching TRBD2 (7 bases). This CDR3 spans 17 amino acids. The V end was cut by 1 base, the J end by 3 bases, with 22 bases between. Germline V CDR1 and CDR2: SQVTM, ANQGSEA. CDR3 sequence (DNA): TGCAGCGTTGAAGGGGGAGGGGGGTTCGGGATTGGCTACGAGCAGTACTTC. It is translated as CSVEGGGGFGIGYEQYF.

This clonotype was seen many times. V is TRBV6-5 and J is TRBJ1-3; TRBD1 is a possible D gene (5 bases). V was trimmed by 2 bases and J by 9 bases, leaving 20 bases between them. Germline V gene sequence: CDR1 MNHEY, CDR2 SVGAGI. CDR3 length equals 16 residues. The CDR3 DNA reads as TGTGCCAGCAGTTACCCCGCAGGGCCGGGTGAATTCACCATATATTTT. Its translation is CASSYPAGPGEFTIYF.

This clonotype appeared many times. J is TRBJ1-1 and V is TRBV30, with a possible D match to TRBD1 (5 bases). Looked up from germline, CDR1 is GTSNPN and CDR2 is SVGIG (reference sequence). V was shortened by 4 bases and J by 7 bases, with 19 bases between the two germline ends. The CDR3 sequence is 14 residues long. This chain's CDR3 is CAWTGTPSEGEAFF. In DNA, the CDR3 is TGTGCCTGGACTGGGACTCCCAGTGAAGGTGAAGCTTTCTTT. Supplemented by reference TRBV30 and TRBJ1-1, the full variable domain reads SQTIHQWPATLVQPVGSPLSLECTVEGTSNPNLYWYRQAAGRGLQLLFYSVGIGQISSEVPQNLSASRPQDRQFILSSKKLLLSDSGFYLCAWTGTPSEGEAFFGQGTRLTVV.

Remarks on this clonotype: The CDR3 does not end in the conserved phenylalanine or tryptophan, so this is likely a read error. The V and J genes are TRBV10-3 and TRBJ2-5, with unresolved D. The CDR3 runs 12 residues. Trimming cost V 3 bases and J 7 bases, with 9 bases left between them. Germline CDR1 reads ENHRY; CDR2 reads SYGVKD. The CDR3 region has the DNA TGTGCCATCAGTGAAAGGGCAGGGACCCAGTACCTC. Residues: CAISERAGTQYL.

This clonotype has at least ten counts. The V and J genes are TRBV3-1 and TRBJ2-6; D is perhaps TRBD1 or TRBD2 (5 bases each). From germline, CDR1 is LGHDT and CDR2 YNNKEL (reference sequence). Trimming left V 3 bases short and J 3 bases short, with 21 bases between. The CDR3 has 19 amino acids. CDR3 region: CASSHPMFRETDGANVLTF. The CDR3 coding sequence is TGTGCCAGCAGCCATCCGATGTTCAGGGAGACGGATGGGGCCAACGTCCTGACTTTC.

Written as DNA, the CDR3 is TGTGCCAGCAGCCCGGGACAGGGGGGGACTAGCGGGATCTCCTACGAGCAGTACTTC. Translation: CASSPGQGGTSGISYEQYF. The chain carries TRBV6-2 or TRBV6-3 and TRBJ2-7; 13 bases match TRBD2. Germline CDR1 MNHEY, CDR2 SVGEGT. Losses at the gene ends were 6 bases for V and 0 bases for J; bases not matched to a gene: 14. There are 19 residues in the CDR3.

This clonotype was counted at least ten times. The rearrangement uses TRBV12-3 or TRBV12-4 and TRBJ2-7, with 7 bases lining up with TRBD2. The CDR3 consists of 14 residues. V was pared by 5 bases and J by 1 base, with 5 bases of the junction left unmatched. The CDR3 DNA follows: TGTGCCAGCAGTATCGCGGGAGTATCCTACGAGCAGTACTTC. This encodes CASSIAGVSYEQYF.

This clonotype showed up many times. CDR3 sequence reads: CASSQGNPSYEQYF. CDR3 sequence (DNA): TGTGCCAGCAGCCAGGGGAATCCTTCCTACGAGCAGTACTTC. V and J are TRBV4-2 and TRBJ2-7; D unresolved. Germline CDR1 reads LGHNA; CDR2 reads YNFKEQ. Trimming left V 3 bases short and J 1 base short, with 10 bases between. This CDR3 region has 14 residues.